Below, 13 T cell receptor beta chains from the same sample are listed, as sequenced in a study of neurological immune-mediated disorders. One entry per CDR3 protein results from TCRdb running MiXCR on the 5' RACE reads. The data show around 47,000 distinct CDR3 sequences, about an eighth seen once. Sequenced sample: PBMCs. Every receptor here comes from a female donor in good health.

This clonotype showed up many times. CDR3: CASSLDGNYGYTF. CDR3 DNA sequence: TGTGCCAGTAGTCTCGACGGAAACTATGGCTACACCTTC. The J gene is TRBJ1-2, the V gene TRBV19; D is unresolved. Deletions cut 5 bases from V and 2 bases from J, with 9 bases between. This CDR3 comprises 13 residues. CDR1 LNHDA and CDR2 SQIVND come from the germline V gene (reference sequence).

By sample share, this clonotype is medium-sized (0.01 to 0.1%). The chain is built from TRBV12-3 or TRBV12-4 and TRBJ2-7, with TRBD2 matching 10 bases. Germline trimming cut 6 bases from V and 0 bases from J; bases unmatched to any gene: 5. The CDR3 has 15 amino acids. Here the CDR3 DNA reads TGTGCCAGCAGCGTTAGCGGGGGGAGCTCCTACGAGCAGTACTTC. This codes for CASSVSGGSSYEQYF.

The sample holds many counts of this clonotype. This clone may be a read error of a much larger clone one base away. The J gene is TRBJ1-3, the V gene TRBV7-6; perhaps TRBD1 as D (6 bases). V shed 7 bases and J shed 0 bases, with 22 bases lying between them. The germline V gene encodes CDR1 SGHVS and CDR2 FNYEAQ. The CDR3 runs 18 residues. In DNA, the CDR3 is TGTGCCAGCACCCCCGGGGGGCCCTTGGCGGGCTCTGGAAACACCATATATTTT. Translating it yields CASTPGGPLAGSGNTIYF.

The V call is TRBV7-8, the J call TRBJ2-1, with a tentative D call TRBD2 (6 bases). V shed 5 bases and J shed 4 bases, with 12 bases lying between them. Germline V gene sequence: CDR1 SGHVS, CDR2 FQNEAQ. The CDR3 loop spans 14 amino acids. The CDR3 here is CASSPVGGYNEQFF. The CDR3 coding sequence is TGTGCCAGCAGCCCCGTGGGAGGTTACAATGAGCAGTTCTTC.

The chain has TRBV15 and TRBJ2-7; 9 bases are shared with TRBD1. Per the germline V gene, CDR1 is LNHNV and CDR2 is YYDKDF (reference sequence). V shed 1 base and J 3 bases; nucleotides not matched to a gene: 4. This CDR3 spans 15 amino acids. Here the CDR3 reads CATSRATGGIYEQYF. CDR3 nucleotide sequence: TGTGCCACCAGCAGAGCGACAGGGGGAATCTACGAGCAGTACTTC.

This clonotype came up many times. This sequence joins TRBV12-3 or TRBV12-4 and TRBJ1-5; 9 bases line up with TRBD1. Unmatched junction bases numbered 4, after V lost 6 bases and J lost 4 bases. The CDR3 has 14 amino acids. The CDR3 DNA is TGTGCCAGCAGAAAGGACAGGGGAAATCAGCCCCAGCATTTT. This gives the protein CASRKDRGNQPQHF.

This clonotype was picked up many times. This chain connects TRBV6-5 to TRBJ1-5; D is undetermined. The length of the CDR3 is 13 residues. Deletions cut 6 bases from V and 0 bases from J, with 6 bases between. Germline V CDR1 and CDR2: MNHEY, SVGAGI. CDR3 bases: TGTGCCAGCAGGCTTGCTAGCAATCAGCCCCAGCATTTT. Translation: CASRLASNQPQHF.

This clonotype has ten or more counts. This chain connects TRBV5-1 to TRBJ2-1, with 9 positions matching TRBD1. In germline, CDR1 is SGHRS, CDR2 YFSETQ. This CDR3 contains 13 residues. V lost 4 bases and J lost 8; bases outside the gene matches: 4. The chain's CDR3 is CASSGTGYHEQFF. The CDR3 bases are TGCGCCAGCAGCGGGACAGGGTACCATGAGCAGTTCTTC.

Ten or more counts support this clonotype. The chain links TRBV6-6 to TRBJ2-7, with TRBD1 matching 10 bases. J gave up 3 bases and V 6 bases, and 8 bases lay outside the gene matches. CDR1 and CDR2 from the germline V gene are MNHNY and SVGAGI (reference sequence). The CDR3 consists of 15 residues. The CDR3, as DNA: TGTGCCAGCAGCCCCCGGGACAGGGGAGGCTACGAGCAGTACTTC. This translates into CASSPRDRGGYEQYF.

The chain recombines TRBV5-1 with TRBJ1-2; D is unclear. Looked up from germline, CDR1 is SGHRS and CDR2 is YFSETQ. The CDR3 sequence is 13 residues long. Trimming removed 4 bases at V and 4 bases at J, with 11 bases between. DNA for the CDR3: TGCGCCAGCAGCGTTGGGCAGTCCTATGGCTACACCTTC. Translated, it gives CASSVGQSYGYTF.

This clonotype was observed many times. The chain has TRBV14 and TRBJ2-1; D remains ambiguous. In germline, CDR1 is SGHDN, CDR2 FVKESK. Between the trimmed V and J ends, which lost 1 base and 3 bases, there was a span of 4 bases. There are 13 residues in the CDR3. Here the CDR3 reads CASSQGGYNEQFF. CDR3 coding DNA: TGTGCCAGCAGCCAAGGGGGCTACAATGAGCAGTTCTTC.

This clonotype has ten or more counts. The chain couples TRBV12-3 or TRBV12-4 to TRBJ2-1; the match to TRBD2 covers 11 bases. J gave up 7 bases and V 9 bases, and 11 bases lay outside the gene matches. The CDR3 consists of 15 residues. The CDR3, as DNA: TGTGCCAGTCGGATAGCGGGGGGGCCCAGGAATGAGCAGTTCTTC. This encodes CASRIAGGPRNEQFF.

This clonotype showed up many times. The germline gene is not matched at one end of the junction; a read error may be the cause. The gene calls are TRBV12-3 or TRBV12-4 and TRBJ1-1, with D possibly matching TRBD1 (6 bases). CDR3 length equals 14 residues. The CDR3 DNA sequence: TGTGCCAGCAGATTAGGACAGCCGAACACTGAAGCTTTCTTT. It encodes CASRLGQPNTEAFF.